This TCR beta chain was recovered during a study of control samples from healthy donors and cancer patients. TCRdb keeps only in-frame clones here, not all; method: immunoSEQ multiplex PCR. The data show tens of thousands of clones, roughly 89% seen once. This CDR3 is built from 13 residues. Germline V CDR1 and CDR2: KGHSH, LQKENI. Trimming removed 0 bases at V and 4 bases at J, with 7 bases between. The V and J genes are TRBV18 and TRBJ2-7; D is unresolved. The specimen was PBMCs. The clonotype comes from a man aged 50-59 years with lung cancer. The CDR3 here is CASSPPIKYEQYF. CDR3 DNA: TGTGCCAGCTCACCACCGATAAAATACGAGCAGTACTTC.